This T cell receptor (beta chain) came from a study of blood T cell repertoires in COVID-19. Looking at the study overall: T cells, B-cell-depleted T cells, or PBMCs supplied cDNA or gDNA.

In the authors' methods: Nucleated cell counts were estimated from reference gene primer amplification. Profiled with immunoSEQ multiplex PCR; TCRdb holds only in-frame clones, not every one. The V and J calls and clone size come from that table; D and trimming were worked out from the DNA. The table records roughly 200,000 clones, roughly 77% of them present only once. With 2 bases removed from V and 6 bases from J, the gap between germline ends came to 4 bases. Germline V lookup: CDR1 SGHVS, CDR2 FNYEAQ. This CDR3 has 11 amino acids. The sequence came from an elderly woman with COVID-19, enrolled during active disease. The sequenced sample consisted of peripheral blood. The chain links TRBV7-6 to TRBJ1-1; no clear D. The CDR3 coding sequence is TGTGCCAGCAGCTTATCCGCTGAAGCTTTCTTT. Protein product: CASSLSAEAFF.